This TCR beta chain was sequenced during a study of T cell responses to AZD1222 COVID-19 vaccine. This clone has just a few counts. The CDR3 runs to 12 residues. With 0 bases clipped from V and 9 bases from J, the junction kept 2 bases outside the gene matches. Germline loops: CDR1 SGHDT, CDR2 YYEEEE. Some clones are missing from TCRdb's copy, which holds only in-frame ones; the method was immunoSEQ multiplex PCR. This table has 60,000 to 70,000 clones, roughly four fifths appearing once. Sequenced material: peripheral blood, taken on day 0 of AZD1222 vaccination. This rearrangement joins TRBV5-6 to TRBJ2-7; 8 nucleotides align to TRBD1. The origin of this receptor is an adult in good health. As DNA, the CDR3 is TGTGCCAGCAGCTTGGCAGGGGGCGGGCAGTACTTC. Amino acid sequence: CASSLAGGGQYF.